Shown below are 23 T cell receptor beta chains from a single sample sequenced in a study of blood T cell repertoires in COVID-19. Generated by immunoSEQ multiplex PCR, the TCRdb table keeps only in-frame clones and is missing some. Among about 370,000 clones, around 87% were seen once, and the ten largest hold around 1%. The sequencing sample was made of PBMCs or T cells enriched from blood (not recorded which). The receptors shown here come from a man in his late teens or twenties who had recovered from COVID-19.

The V and J genes are TRBV5-4 and TRBJ1-1; possibly TRBD1 for D (6 bases). Trimming took off 4 bases at V and 0 bases at J, with 13 bases between the two ends. Germline V gene data show CDR1 as SGHNT and CDR2 as YYREEE (reference sequence). The CDR3 runs to 15 residues. The CDR3 region is CASSPPGQVNTEAFF. CDR3 bases: TGTGCCAGCAGCCCGCCGGGACAAGTGAACACTGAAGCTTTCTTT.

The chain uses TRBV6-5 and TRBJ2-7; 8 bases match TRBD2. The V gene's germline CDR1 is MNHEY and CDR2 SVGAGI. This CDR3 is 14 amino acids long. Trimming at V came to 6 bases and at J to 11 bases, leaving 15 bases not matched to a gene. The CDR3, as DNA: TGTGCCAGCAGCCCGGGGGTAGCGGGGAAAGTGGAGTACTTC. Translating gives CASSPGVAGKVEYF.

The rearrangement uses TRBV5-6 and TRBJ2-5; D ambiguous. Germline V gene lookup returns CDR1 SGHDT and CDR2 YYEEEE. Trimming removed 1 base at V and 5 bases at J, with 12 bases between. The CDR3 spans 14 residues. The CDR3 reads CASSLRSLGETQYF. In nucleotides, the CDR3 is TGTGCCAGCAGCTTGAGGAGCCTCGGGGAGACCCAGTACTTC.

This clone appeared once. The chain joins TRBV5-1 to TRBJ2-7; 8 nucleotides agree with TRBD1. Germline V CDR1 and CDR2: SGHRS, YFSETQ. CDR3 size: 13 residues. V lost 4 bases and J lost 2; bases outside the gene matches: 2. The CDR3 DNA is TGCGCCAGCAGCCAGGGACAGGCCTACGAGCAGTACTTC. Protein: CASSQGQAYEQYF.

This clone was observed once. The chain recombines TRBV27 with TRBJ2-3; 7 bases are a match to TRBD1. The CDR3 contains 15 residues. Trimming at V came to 2 bases and at J to 1 base, leaving 3 bases not matched to a gene. The germline V gene encodes CDR1 MNHEY and CDR2 SMNVEV (reference sequence). The chain's CDR3 is CASSLKTGRTDTQYF. CDR3 DNA sequence: TGTGCCAGCAGTTTAAAGACAGGGCGCACAGATACGCAGTATTTT.

This clone was found a few times. This chain connects TRBV19 to TRBJ2-5, with 7 bases identical to TRBD1. The CDR3 covers 14 residues. Germline-derived CDR1 and CDR2 are LNHDA and SQIVND (reference sequence). Trimming cost V 6 bases and J 2 bases; bases outside gene matches: 6. The chain's CDR3 is CASRTGQSQETQYF. The CDR3 DNA sequence: TGTGCCAGTAGGACGGGACAGAGTCAAGAGACCCAGTACTTC.

The chain employs TRBV28 and TRBJ2-1; TRBD2 might be the D (6 bases). Germline V gives CDR1 MDHEN, CDR2 SYDVKM. CDR3 length equals 14 residues. V lost 2 bases and J lost 3, with 8 bases in between. CDR3 protein: CASSLGTDYNEQFF. The DNA of the CDR3 is TGTGCCAGCAGTTTAGGGACTGACTACAATGAGCAGTTCTTC.

The rearrangement joins TRBV9 to TRBJ2-1; 7 bases line up with TRBD2. There are 14 residues in the CDR3. Trimming cost V 0 bases and J 8 bases; bases outside gene matches: 5. The germline V gene encodes CDR1 SGDLS and CDR2 YYNGEE. Written as DNA, the CDR3 is TGTGCCAGCAGCGTAGGGCGGGAGTCCCATGAGCAGTTCTTC. It translates to CASSVGRESHEQFF. Using reference TRBV9 and TRBJ2-1 for the parts outside the CDR3, the full variable domain is DSGVTQTPKHLITATGQRVTLRCSPRSGDLSVYWYQQSLDQGLQFLIQYYNGEERAKGNILERFSAQQFPDLHSELNLSSLELGDSALYFCASSVGRESHEQFFGPGTRLTVL.

This clone was picked up one time. The rearrangement links TRBV28 to TRBJ1-3; a weak D match, TRBD1 (6 bases). V lost 11 bases and J lost 0, with 14 bases in between. The CDR3 has 14 residues. Per germline, CDR1 MDHEN and CDR2 SYDVKM. The CDR3 sequence: CAFGRGISGNTIYF. In DNA, the CDR3 is TGTGCCTTCGGGAGGGGGATCTCTGGAAACACCATATATTTT.

This sequence joins TRBV9 and TRBJ1-4, with D possibly TRBD1 on 5 matching bases. This CDR3 is 16 amino acids long. Per germline, CDR1 SGDLS and CDR2 YYNGEE. The V end was cut by 4 bases, the J end by 4 bases, with 17 bases between. DNA of the CDR3: TGTGCCAGCAGCTTGAGTTATGGGGGGAATAATGAAAAACTGTTTTTT. This encodes CASSLSYGGNNEKLFF.

This chain links TRBV27 with TRBJ1-2, with a weak D call TRBD1 (6 bases). Trimming stripped 6 bases from V and 1 base from J, with 9 bases between. The CDR3 is 13 amino acids. The germline gives CDR1 MNHEY, CDR2 SMNVEV (reference sequence). The CDR3 DNA follows: TGTGCCAGCAGCACAGGGTTTAACTATGGCTACACCTTC. It is translated as CASSTGFNYGYTF.

This chain's CDR3 is CATRRAGPYNEQFF. The CDR3 DNA reads TGTGCCACCCGACGGGCGGGCCCTTACAATGAGCAGTTCTTC. The chain joins TRBV28 to TRBJ2-1; perhaps TRBD2 as D (5 bases). The CDR3 spans 14 residues. The germline V and J ends were trimmed by 10 bases and 4 bases, with 17 bases remaining between them. CDR1 is MDHEN, CDR2 SYDVKM, per germline.

This clone was recorded only once. This chain uses TRBV29-1 with TRBJ1-1, with 7 positions matching TRBD1. Germline V lookup: CDR1 SQVTM, CDR2 ANQGSEA. V was clipped by 7 bases and J by 2 bases; unmatched bases: 7. This CDR3 region has 13 residues. CDR3 sequence: CSAETGANTEAFF. As DNA, the CDR3 is TGCAGCGCCGAAACAGGGGCAAACACTGAAGCTTTCTTT.

This chain links TRBV7-9 with TRBJ1-2; 8 bases are shared with TRBD1. Germline CDR1 is SEHNR and CDR2 is FQNEAQ (reference sequence). The V and J ends lost 5 bases and 5 bases, in that order; junction bases with no gene match: 7. This CDR3 contains 14 residues. The CDR3 here is CASSRQGIRYGYTF. The DNA of the CDR3 is TGTGCCAGCAGCCGACAGGGGATACGGTATGGCTACACCTTC.

This rearrangement joins TRBV15 to TRBJ1-4; D is possibly TRBD1 (5 bases). This CDR3 spans 16 amino acids. In germline, CDR1 is LNHNV, CDR2 YYDKDF (reference sequence). V dropped 3 bases and J dropped 3 bases, with 14 bases sitting between them. The CDR3 nucleotides read TGTGCCACCAGCAGGGAGAACGGGGGACCTAATGAAAAACTGTTTTTT. Translation gives CATSRENGGPNEKLFF.

V gene TRBV29-1 combines with J gene TRBJ1-1; D is possibly TRBD1 (5 bases). The germline V gene encodes CDR1 SQVTM and CDR2 ANQGSEA. This CDR3 has 14 residues. Between the trimmed V and J ends, which lost 5 bases and 7 bases, there was a span of 20 bases. The CDR3 DNA is TGCAGCGTTCTAACCGCGGGGGTTCTAAGTGAAGCTTTCTTT. Its translation: CSVLTAGVLSEAFF.

This sequence joins TRBV7-2 and TRBJ2-1; 8 nucleotides agree with TRBD1. The CDR3 spans 14 residues. Looked up from germline, CDR1 is SGHTA and CDR2 is FQGNSA. V shed 3 bases and J 5 bases; nucleotides not matched to a gene: 3. Written as DNA, the CDR3 is TGTGCCAGCAGCTTTTACAGGGGGAACAATGAGCAGTTCTTC. Translating it yields CASSFYRGNNEQFF.

The chain recombines TRBV7-2 with TRBJ2-1; a weak D match, TRBD2 (5 bases). This CDR3 has 15 amino acids. Looked up from germline, CDR1 is SGHTA and CDR2 is FQGNSA. Trimming shortened V by 3 bases and J by 0 bases, and 9 bases separated the two germline ends. The DNA of the CDR3 is TGTGCCAGCAGCTTGACTGGGAGCTCCTACAATGAGCAGTTCTTC. This gives the protein CASSLTGSSYNEQFF. Filled out from reference TRBV7-2 and TRBJ2-1, the complete variable domain reads GAGVSQSPSNKVTEKGKDVELRCDPISGHTALYWYRQSLGQGLEFLIYFQGNSAPDKSGLPSDRFSAERTGGSVSTLTIQRTQQEDSAVYLCASSLTGSSYNEQFFGPGTRLTVL.

V is TRBV5-6 and J is TRBJ1-1; no clear D. V lost 0 bases and J 7 bases, leaving 4 bases between the germline ends. Looked up from germline, CDR1 is SGHDT and CDR2 is YYEEEE. CDR3 length: 11 amino acids. CDR3 bases: TGTGCCAGCAGCTTGGGTATTGAAGCTTTCTTT. Amino acids: CASSLGIEAFF.

The V gene is TRBV7-3, the J gene TRBJ2-7; TRBD2 matches 8 bases. Per the germline V gene, CDR1 is SGHTA and CDR2 is FQGTGA. The trim removed 3 bases at V and 6 bases at J, leaving 10 bases unmatched. The CDR3 is made up of 15 amino acids. The CDR3 region is CASSFTGTSPREQYF. In DNA, the CDR3 is TGTGCCAGCAGCTTCACCGGGACTAGTCCCCGCGAGCAGTACTTC.

This clone was observed a handful of times. V is TRBV5-6 and J is TRBJ2-7; D perhaps matches TRBD1 (5 bases). CDR3 length: 13 amino acids. CDR1 SGHDT and CDR2 YYEEEE come from the germline V gene. The V end was cut by 5 bases, the J end by 2 bases, with 11 bases between. Written as DNA, the CDR3 is TGTGCCAGCAGTTTCGACAGAACCTACGAGCAGTACTTC. It codes for CASSFDRTYEQYF. Variable domain in full (rest from reference TRBV5-6 and TRBJ2-7): DAGVTQSPTHLIKTRGQQVTLRCSPKSGHDTVSWYQQALGQGPQFIFQYYEEEERQRGNFPDRFSGHQFPNYSSELNVNALLLGDSALYLCASSFDRTYEQYFGPGTRLTVT.

This sequence joins TRBV27 and TRBJ2-1; 7 bases line up with TRBD2. Per germline, CDR1 MNHEY and CDR2 SMNVEV (reference sequence). The CDR3 extends over 16 amino acids. V shed 5 bases, J shed 0 bases, and the junction held 7 bases outside the gene matches. This chain's CDR3 is CASSASGKSSYNEQFF. The CDR3 coding sequence is TGTGCCAGCAGTGCTAGCGGCAAGAGCTCCTACAATGAGCAGTTCTTC.

This rearrangement joins TRBV7-2 to TRBJ1-6; weak D call: TRBD1 (5 bases). Trimming took 4 bases from V and 9 from J, leaving 10 bases between them. This CDR3 is built from 13 residues. Germline CDR1 reads SGHTA; CDR2 reads FQGNSA. CDR3 in amino acids: CASSSNGGSPLHF. CDR3 bases: TGTGCCAGCAGCTCTAACGGGGGTTCACCCCTCCACTTT. Filled out from reference TRBV7-2 and TRBJ1-6, the complete variable domain reads GAGVSQSPSNKVTEKGKDVELRCDPISGHTALYWYRQSLGQGLEFLIYFQGNSAPDKSGLPSDRFSAERTGGSVSTLTIQRTQQEDSAVYLCASSSNGGSPLHFGNGTRLTVT.